A single sample gave rise to the 14 T cell receptor beta chains below, sequenced in a study of shared clonotypes between healthy human individuals. Data came from immunoSEQ multiplex PCR; TCRdb stores just in-frame clones and leaves some out. The sample contains around 2.5 million clones, approximately 93% of which appear only once. The source material was naive CD4+ T cells from PBMCs. As to subset: CD45RA+ positively selected. The receptors stem from a man between 18 and 35 years old in good health. Some clones in this sample may be carry-over from other donors' samples.

The genes are TRBV5-4 and TRBJ1-4, with a weak D call TRBD1 (5 bases). The CDR3 has 15 amino acids. CDR1 is SGHNT and CDR2 is YYREEE in the germline V gene (reference sequence). Trimming took 2 bases from V and 3 from J, leaving 11 bases between them. CDR3 in amino acids: CASSLPGQANEKLFF. Written as DNA, the CDR3 is TGTGCCAGCAGCTTACCAGGGCAGGCTAATGAAAAACTGTTTTTT.

This clone has more than one count but fewer than ten. V is TRBV5-4 and J is TRBJ1-3, with TRBD1 matching 7 bases. The CDR3 sequence is 16 residues long. Trimming took 0 bases from V and 4 from J; bases not matched to a gene: 7. Germline CDR1 is SGHNT and CDR2 is YYREEE (reference sequence). DNA of the CDR3: TGTGCCAGCAGCTTGGGATCGACAGGGTACGGAAACACCATATATTTT. Protein: CASSLGSTGYGNTIYF.

The chain joins TRBV7-2 to TRBJ2-1; 7 bases match TRBD2. The CDR3 covers 16 residues. Trimming took 4 bases from V and 7 from J; bases not matched to a gene: 13. Germline CDR1 is SGHTA and CDR2 is FQGNSA. For the CDR3, the DNA is TGTGCCAGCAGCTCCACTACCGGGAGGATCTTAAATGAGCAGTTCTTC. Residues: CASSSTTGRILNEQFF.

The chain combines TRBV10-3 with TRBJ2-5; D gene uncertain. Germline V gives CDR1 ENHRY, CDR2 SYGVKD. Trimming took off 5 bases at V and 0 bases at J, with 4 bases between the two ends. This CDR3 contains 12 residues. The CDR3 reads CAISQYQETQYF. The CDR3, as DNA: TGTGCCATCAGTCAGTACCAAGAGACCCAGTACTTC.

This chain links TRBV28 with TRBJ2-7; D not resolved. CDR1 MDHEN and CDR2 SYDVKM come from the germline V gene. The CDR3 loop spans 15 amino acids. The V end was cut by 6 bases, the J end by 4 bases, with 19 bases between. Here the CDR3 DNA reads TGTGCCAGCAGCCCCCGCCGGGCTTTCGTTTACGAGCAGTACTTC. This sequence encodes CASSPRRAFVYEQYF. Filled out from reference TRBV28 and TRBJ2-7, the complete variable domain reads DVKVTQSSRYLVKRTGEKVFLECVQDMDHENMFWYRQDPGLGLRLIYFSYDVKMKEKGDIPEGYSVSREKKERFSLILESASTNQTSMYLCASSPRRAFVYEQYFGPGTRLTVT.

The rearrangement links TRBV5-4 to TRBJ1-1; D is possibly TRBD1 (5 bases). Between the trimmed V and J ends, which lost 1 base and 3 bases, there was a span of 13 bases. The CDR3 spans 15 residues. Germline lookup yields CDR1 SGHNT and CDR2 YYREEE (reference sequence). The CDR3 here is CASSLSLGRDTEAFF. For the CDR3, the DNA is TGTGCCAGCAGCTTGTCGTTGGGACGGGACACTGAAGCTTTCTTT.

V and J are TRBV19 and TRBJ2-1; D is unclear. In germline, CDR1 is LNHDA, CDR2 SQIVND (reference sequence). This CDR3 contains 15 residues. The V and J ends lost 1 base and 8 bases respectively, with 15 bases between them. The CDR3 sequence is CASSIGASPPHEQFF. The CDR3 coding sequence is TGTGCCAGTAGTATAGGGGCATCCCCGCCACATGAGCAGTTCTTC.

This chain uses TRBV2 with TRBJ2-1, with D possibly TRBD1 on 5 matching bases. The CDR3 contains 13 residues. Trimming stripped 6 bases from V and 5 bases from J, with 11 bases between. CDR1 and CDR2 from the germline V gene are SNHLY and FYNNEI. Here the CDR3 DNA reads TGTGCCAGCAGCCCTGAAGGGGACAATGAGCAGTTCTTC. It translates to CASSPEGDNEQFF.

The chain is built from TRBV23-1 and TRBJ2-6, with 9 bases matching TRBD1. TRBV23-1 is filed as an ORF, its function uncertain. The CDR3 loop spans 16 amino acids. V shed 8 bases, J shed 2 bases, and the junction held 7 bases outside the gene matches. In nucleotides, the CDR3 is TGCGCCAGCCCCCAGGGGACAGGGACTGGGGCCAACGTCCTGACTTTC. As protein: CASPQGTGTGANVLTF.

This clone was seen only a few times. CDR3: CASSFLGATEAFF. CDR3 bases: TGTGCCAGCAGCTTCCTAGGGGCCACTGAAGCTTTCTTT. This chain joins TRBV11-2 and TRBJ1-1; D possibly corresponds to TRBD1 (5 bases). This CDR3 contains 13 residues. In germline, CDR1 is SGHAT, CDR2 FQNNGV. With 3 bases removed from V and 4 bases from J, the gap between germline ends came to 9 bases.

The chain has TRBV10-3 and TRBJ1-2; the D is unclear. Germline V gene sequence: CDR1 ENHRY, CDR2 SYGVKD. The V end was cut by 6 bases, the J end by 6 bases, with 20 bases between. The CDR3 loop spans 15 amino acids. In DNA form, the CDR3 reads TGTGCCATCAGCCGTCAATCGGGTAATGTGAATGGCTACACCTTC. Translating it yields CAISRQSGNVNGYTF.

V and J are TRBV7-2 and TRBJ2-1; 11 nucleotides match TRBD2. CDR1 is SGHTA, CDR2 FQGNSA, per germline. The CDR3 contains 15 residues. V gave up 2 bases and J gave up 5 bases; unmatched junction bases: 2. CDR3 loop: CASSLSLAGDNEQFF. CDR3 sequence (DNA): TGTGCCAGCAGCTTATCACTAGCGGGAGACAATGAGCAGTTCTTC.

The chain combines TRBV29-1 with TRBJ2-3, with 14 bases matching TRBD2. V shed 4 bases, J shed 2 bases, and the junction held 8 bases outside the gene matches. This CDR3 is built from 17 residues. Germline V gives CDR1 SQVTM, CDR2 ANQGSEA. The CDR3 loop reads CSVVPRLAGGPTDTQYF. CDR3 DNA: TGCAGCGTTGTCCCCAGACTAGCGGGAGGGCCCACAGATACGCAGTATTTT.

CDR3 DNA sequence: TGTGCCAGCAGTCCAAGGACTAGCAGCGGGGAGCTGTTTTTT. Residues: CASSPRTSSGELFF. The rearrangement uses TRBV7-6 and TRBJ2-2, with 8 bases aligning to TRBD2. J lost 7 bases, V lost 6 bases, and 7 bases had no gene match. This CDR3 has 14 amino acids. Per germline, CDR1 SGHVS and CDR2 FNYEAQ.